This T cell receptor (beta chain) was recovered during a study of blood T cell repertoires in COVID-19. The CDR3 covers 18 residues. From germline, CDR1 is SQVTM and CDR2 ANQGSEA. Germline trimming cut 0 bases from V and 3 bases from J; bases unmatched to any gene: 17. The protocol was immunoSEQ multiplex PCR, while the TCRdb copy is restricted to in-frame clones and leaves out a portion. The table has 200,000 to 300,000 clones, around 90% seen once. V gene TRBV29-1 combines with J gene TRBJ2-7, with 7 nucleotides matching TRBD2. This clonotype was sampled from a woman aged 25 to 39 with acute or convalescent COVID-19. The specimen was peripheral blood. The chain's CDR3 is CSVEDPSRAGSHVYEQYF. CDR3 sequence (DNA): TGCAGCGTTGAAGACCCCTCTAGAGCGGGAAGTCATGTCTACGAGCAGTACTTC.